This T cell receptor (beta chain) appears in the sequencing data of a study of cytomegalovirus exposure and HLA in healthy donors. The germline V gene has CDR1 MDHEN and CDR2 SYDVKM. Trimming at V came to 7 bases and at J to 7 bases, leaving 11 bases not matched to a gene. This CDR3 is built from 15 residues. Assay: immunoSEQ multiplex PCR; the TCRdb copy retains only in-frame clones and omits some. Of fewer than 250,000 clones listed, around 86% are singletons. This clonotype originated in a woman aged 18-29 years in good health and CMV-seropositive. The chain links TRBV28 to TRBJ2-1; 9 bases agree with TRBD1. The sequenced material came from PBMCs. The CDR3 sequence is CASNRPGQGLNEQFF. The DNA for the CDR3 is TGTGCCAGCAACCGCCCGGGACAGGGTTTAAATGAGCAGTTCTTC.